This is a list of T cell receptor beta chains from one sample in a study of molecular identifiers for immune sequencing clone quantification. One entry per CDR3 protein results from TCRdb running MiXCR on the PCR reads. The data contain roughly 50,000 distinct CDR3 sequences, roughly a quarter of them singletons. The material sequenced was naive CD8+ T cells from blood, with Jurkat cell RNA spiked in. These receptors came from a human donor in good health. Some libraries in this study had Jurkat cell RNA spiked in. Each CDR3 is given with its conserved first and last residue. The D gene is left open where the match is weak. Clone sizes are given selectively: once, few, many, or a class where the clone is expanded.

clone size: many
D gene: .
CDR3 length: 13
V gene: TRBV6-2/TRBV6-3
J gene: TRBJ1-1
CDR3 DNA: TGTGCCAGCACTTGGGTACTGAACACTGAAGCTTTCTTT
CDR3 protein: CASTWVLNTEAFF

clone size: few
D gene: TRBD1
CDR3 length: 19
V gene: TRBV29-1
J gene: TRBJ2-4
CDR3 DNA: TGCAGCGTTGAAGCCGGGACAGGGTTACCACAACTGGCCAAAAACATTCAGTACTTC
CDR3 protein: CSVEAGTGLPQLAKNIQYF

clone size: many
D gene: .
CDR3 length: 13
V gene: TRBV12-5
J gene: TRBJ1-1
CDR3 DNA: TGTGCTAGTGGTTTGGTACCGGGGGGAGAAGCTTTCTTT
CDR3 protein: CASGLVPGGEAFF

clone size: few
D gene: TRBD2
CDR3 length: 16
V gene: TRBV20-1
J gene: TRBJ2-5
CDR3 DNA: TGCAGTGCTCGGGCTAGCGGGAGCATGGCCACTGAGACCCAGTACTTC
CDR3 protein: CSARASGSMATETQYF

clone size: many
D gene: .
CDR3 length: 16
V gene: TRBV7-9
J gene: TRBJ2-6
CDR3 DNA: TGTGCCAGCAGCTTAGTCGCGGGGCCTGGGGCCAACGTCCTGACTTTC
CDR3 protein: CASSLVAGPGANVLTF

clone size: few
D gene: .
CDR3 length: 14
V gene: TRBV12-3/TRBV12-4
J gene: TRBJ1-1
CDR3 DNA: TGTGCCAGCAGCTCAGGGTGGGGGTTGACTGAAGCTTTCTTT
CDR3 protein: CASSSGWGLTEAFF

clone size: few
D gene: .
CDR3 length: 12
V gene: TRBV12-3/TRBV12-4
J gene: TRBJ2-7
CDR3 DNA: TGTGCCAGCAGGTCGAGTCGCTACGAGCAGTACTTC
CDR3 protein: CASRSSRYEQYF

clone size: many
D gene: .
CDR3 length: 15
V gene: TRBV7-8
J gene: TRBJ2-5
CDR3 DNA: TGTGCCAGCAGCTTTGGCGGGGGCTCGGGAGAGACCCAGTACTTC
CDR3 protein: CASSFGGGSGETQYF

clone size: many
D gene: .
CDR3 length: 14
V gene: TRBV7-9
J gene: TRBJ1-1
CDR3 DNA: TGTGCCAGCAGCTTAGACAGGGTAAACACTGAAGCTTTCTTT
CDR3 protein: CASSLDRVNTEAFF

clone size: many
D gene: TRBD2
CDR3 length: 17
V gene: TRBV7-9
J gene: TRBJ2-3
CDR3 DNA: TGTGCCAGCAGCTCGAGCGAGACTAGCGTTGACACAGATACGCAGTATTTT
CDR3 protein: CASSSSETSVDTDTQYF

clone size: many
D gene: TRBD1
CDR3 length: 14
V gene: TRBV28
J gene: TRBJ1-2
CDR3 DNA: TGTGCCAGCAGCCGGACAGGGGGAACGTATGGCTACACCTTC
CDR3 protein: CASSRTGGTYGYTF

clone size: many
D gene: .
CDR3 length: 14
V gene: TRBV19
J gene: TRBJ1-1
CDR3 DNA: TGTGCCAGTAGTTGGGCGGGAATGAACACTGAAGCTTTCTTT
CDR3 protein: CASSWAGMNTEAFF

clone size: many
D gene: .
CDR3 length: 19
V gene: TRBV12-3/TRBV12-4
J gene: TRBJ1-1
CDR3 DNA: TGTGCCAGCAGTGCTGGGGGGAAACCCGACTTCGTCATGAACACTGAAGCTTTCTTT
CDR3 protein: CASSAGGKPDFVMNTEAFF

clone size: many
D gene: TRBD1
CDR3 length: 16
V gene: TRBV7-8
J gene: TRBJ2-7
CDR3 DNA: TGTGCCAGCAGCTTAGCTCCGGGACAGGGGGCCTACGAGCAGTACTTC
CDR3 protein: CASSLAPGQGAYEQYF

clone size: many
D gene: .
CDR3 length: 13
V gene: TRBV29-1
J gene: TRBJ2-3
CDR3 DNA: TGCAGCGTTGAACTGAGACTAGCAGATACGCAGTATTTT
CDR3 protein: CSVELRLADTQYF

clone size: .
D gene: .
CDR3 length: 13
V gene: TRBV28
J gene: TRBJ2-7
CDR3 DNA: TGTGCCAGCAGTCCGTTGGGGGGCATCGAGCAGTACTTC
CDR3 protein: CASSPLGGIEQYF

clone size: few
D gene: .
CDR3 length: 14
V gene: TRBV29-1
J gene: TRBJ1-2
CDR3 DNA: TGCAGCGTTGAAGCACAGGGCATTAACTATGGCTACACCTTC
CDR3 protein: CSVEAQGINYGYTF

clone size: few
D gene: TRBD2
CDR3 length: 17
V gene: TRBV7-9
J gene: TRBJ2-3
CDR3 DNA: TGTGCCAGCAGTCAGGATTTAGCGGGAAGGACCATGCATACGCAGTATTTT
CDR3 protein: CASSQDLAGRTMHTQYF

clone size: many
D gene: TRBD2
CDR3 length: 15
V gene: TRBV29-1
J gene: TRBJ2-1
CDR3 DNA: TGCAGCGTTGAAGGACTAGCGGGAGATAGAAATGAGCAGTTCTTC
CDR3 protein: CSVEGLAGDRNEQFF

clone size: .
D gene: TRBD2
CDR3 length: 15
V gene: TRBV27
J gene: TRBJ2-5
CDR3 DNA: TGTGCCAGCAGTGCAGGGACTAGCATTGGAGAGACCCAGTACTTC
CDR3 protein: CASSAGTSIGETQYF

clone size: once
D gene: .
CDR3 length: 16
V gene: TRBV6-5
J gene: TRBJ1-4
CDR3 DNA: TGTGCCAGCGGTTACGGGACGGGGGGGGCTAATGAAAAACTGTTTTTT
CDR3 protein: CASGYGTGGANEKLFF

clone size: many
D gene: .
CDR3 length: 14
V gene: TRBV27
J gene: TRBJ2-1
CDR3 DNA: TGTGCCAGCAGTCCGGTCTGGGGGGCGGGTGAGCAGTTCTTC
CDR3 protein: CASSPVWGAGEQFF

clone size: many
D gene: .
CDR3 length: 13
V gene: TRBV28
J gene: TRBJ1-1
CDR3 DNA: TGTGCCAGCAATAATCGAAGGAACACTGAAGCTTTCTTT
CDR3 protein: CASNNRRNTEAFF

clone size: many
D gene: .
CDR3 length: 16
V gene: TRBV6-5
J gene: TRBJ2-5
CDR3 DNA: TGTGCCAGCAGTTACTCGAGGGGGGGTCCCCAAGAGACCCAGTACTTC
CDR3 protein: CASSYSRGGPQETQYF

clone size: many
D gene: .
CDR3 length: 14
V gene: TRBV2
J gene: TRBJ2-5
CDR3 DNA: TGTGCCAGCAGTGACCCAGGGCACCAAGAGACCCAGTACTTC
CDR3 protein: CASSDPGHQETQYF

clone size: few
D gene: .
CDR3 length: 17
V gene: TRBV10-3
J gene: TRBJ1-4
CDR3 DNA: TGTGCCATCAGTGACCCGGTCCTGGGGGCCGAAGGTGAAAAACTGTTTTTT
CDR3 protein: CAISDPVLGAEGEKLFF

clone size: many
D gene: .
CDR3 length: 13
V gene: TRBV6-2/TRBV6-3
J gene: TRBJ2-7
CDR3 DNA: TGTGCCAGCACTTGGCGAGGACCCTACGAGCAGTACTTC
CDR3 protein: CASTWRGPYEQYF

clone size: many
D gene: .
CDR3 length: 17
V gene: TRBV7-8
J gene: TRBJ2-1
CDR3 DNA: TGTGCCAGCAGCTTTGGGCTTACAAATATCTACAAGGCTGAGCAGTTCTTC
CDR3 protein: CASSFGLTNIYKAEQFF

clone size: .
D gene: .
CDR3 length: 11
V gene: TRBV7-9
J gene: TRBJ2-3
CDR3 DNA: TGTGCCAGCAGCCCCACAGATACGCAGTATTTT
CDR3 protein: CASSPTDTQYF

clone size: many
D gene: TRBD1
CDR3 length: 18
V gene: TRBV24-1
J gene: TRBJ1-2
CDR3 DNA: TGTGCCACCAGTGATTTCCCGGACAGGGGGCTCAGGTTCCATGGCTACACCTTC
CDR3 protein: CATSDFPDRGLRFHGYTF

clone size: .
D gene: .
CDR3 length: 12
V gene: TRBV3-1
J gene: TRBJ1-5
CDR3 DNA: TGTGCCAGCAGCCGAGGCAATCAGCCCCAGCATTTT
CDR3 protein: CASSRGNQPQHF